This T cell receptor (beta chain) was recovered during a study of shared clonotypes between healthy human individuals. The CDR3 sequence is 16 residues long. Germline V CDR1 and CDR2: SGHNT, YYREEE (reference sequence). Deletions cut 2 bases from V and 4 bases from J, with 19 bases between. Some clones are missing from TCRdb's copy, which holds only in-frame ones; the method was immunoSEQ multiplex PCR. The data hold over 1.4 million clones, with around 97% observed a single time. Sequenced input: naive CD4+ T cells sorted from blood. Subset defined: CD45RA+ positively selected. J is TRBJ2-7 and V is TRBV5-4; unclear D gene. The sequence derives from a man between 25 and 39 years old in good health. The DNA of the CDR3 is TGTGCCAGCAGCTTTGGTGGGATTTCCGTAGGGTACGAGCAGTACTTC. It codes for CASSFGGISVGYEQYF.